This T cell receptor (beta chain) was sequenced during a study of T cell responses to AZD1222 COVID-19 vaccine (dated by TCRdb to about 2021). Looking at the study overall: Because spike-specific TCR depth and breadth did not differ between the two schedules, AZD1222 recipients who got a second dose at roughly 4 weeks were pooled with those who got a second dose at roughly 12 weeks. Trial participants were enrolled by age into subgroups of 18-55, 56-69 and 70-plus years, and around 150, 28 and 57 TCR-sequenced participants, respectively, were included in these subgroups. TCR sequencing covered 230 to 250 trial participants: 200 to 220 given two doses of AZD1222 and about 26 given two doses of MenACWY control vaccine.

The label giving this sample's time point can be read as: baseline before first vaccination. Vaccinee samples were obtained from the UK trials COV001 and COV002, which included a single-blind randomized controlled phase 2/3 trial of AZD1222 (ChAdOx1 nCoV-19) in healthy adults. For TCRbeta chain sequencing, PBMC samples from trial participants were taken at day 0 and at day 28 after the second dose. What the research found in general, with its limitations: Participants were mostly white British and included more females than males, and it was suggested by the authors that clonal diversity may have been underestimated. Conclusions about previously exposed vaccinees are limited, since just 5 or 6 AZD1222 recipients were seropositive for SARS-CoV-2 at baseline. The 56-69-year group was small, and its depth increase did not reach significance, likely because of low power. After two AZD1222 doses, both the breadth and the depth of spike-specific TCRs were significantly higher than at day 0 and than in MenACWY recipients. Because no day 14 peak-response samples were available, the repertoires could be characterized only after the peak T cell response. Epitopes outside the regions mutated in the B.1.351 and B.1.1.7 variants were reportedly recognized by nearly half of the unique spike-specific TCRs. CD4 TCRs associated with the vaccine covered the entire spike protein, and the dominant responses were in regions 160-218 and 743-854.

From the cysteine up to the phenylalanine, the CDR3 has a length of 12 residues. Here the CDR3 DNA is all that survives: 36 bases in frame from base 1. For CDR1 and CDR2, the germline V gene lists SQVTM and ANQGSEA. V sheds 4 bases and J sheds 1 base, leaving 7 bases between their ends. Worth noting for this clone: The specificity of this receptor is unknown. No much larger clone exists at a distance of one base, and base qualities are not known.

The CDR3 regions of human TCRbeta chains were analyzed by immunosequencing. In the original analysis: TCRs in the repertoires were compared against a reference library of SARS-CoV-2-specific TCRs that had been generated with the MIRA antigen-specificity platform. Breadth was defined as the fraction of unique TCRs that were SARS-CoV-2-associated. Depth was defined as the fraction of total T cells that were SARS-CoV-2-associated. Each spike-specific TCR was assigned to its reactive spike region and to a CD4 or CD8 class using the MIRA data. Log10-transformed breadth and depth values were compared by one-way ANOVA with Sidak's multiple comparisons tests. This is the immuneACCESS table as TCRdb keeps it, with only in-frame sequences that have V and J called. A part of the clones is gone; compared with another copy, unresolved V genes explain less than half, and the rest is unexplained. Clonal size and the V and J genes are those of that table, whereas D and trimming came from the DNA. In this sample the table shows about 68,000 clones, around nine tenths of which occur a single time. The ten biggest clones cover about 8.2% of the sample.

The receptor's source is an adult in good health. This chain joins TRBV29-1 to TRBJ1-1, with the D gene not clear enough to name. Sequenced here: peripheral blood, sampled on day 0 of AZD1222 vaccination. DNA sequence: TGCAGCGTTGCACTGTGGAACACTGAAGCTTTCTTT. The encoded protein is CSVALWNTEAFF.